Listed below are T cell receptor beta chains from one sample, sequenced in a study of shared clonotypes between healthy human individuals. TCRdb keeps only in-frame clones here, not all; method: immunoSEQ multiplex PCR. The sample includes around 2.5 million clones, more than 85% of them seen just once. The sequencing input was naive CD4+ T cells from PBMCs. The receptors derive from a man between 18 and 35 years old in good health. Some clones in this sample may be carry-over from other donors' samples. The CDR3 runs from the conserved cysteine through the conserved F or W. Fields, in order: CDR3 DNA, CDR3 protein, V gene, clone size, D gene, J gene. The D gene is left open where the match is weak. Some rows mark clone size as missing; the rest say once, few, many or name a class of expanded clone.

DNA: TGTGCCAGCAGCTTATTTGGGACCCAGGACGGCGAGCAGTACTTC
CDR3: CASSLFGTQDGEQYF
V: TRBV11-2
size: .
D: .
J: TRBJ2-7

DNA: TGTGCCAGCTCACCAAACAGCAGGGGAAACACCATATATTTT
CDR3: CASSPNSRGNTIYF
V: TRBV18
size: .
D: .
J: TRBJ1-3

DNA: TGTGCCAGCAGGCCCCACGGAGCGGCCTACAATGAGCAGTTCTTC
CDR3: CASRPHGAAYNEQFF
V: TRBV25-1
size: .
D: .
J: TRBJ2-1

DNA: TGCAGCGTCCAAGCGGGTAGCAATCAGCCCCAGCATTTT
CDR3: CSVQAGSNQPQHF
V: TRBV29-1
size: .
D: .
J: TRBJ1-5

DNA: TGTGCCAGCACCGAAGGACAGGCCCTCCTACAACTGTTTTTT
CDR3: CASTEGQALLQLFF
V: TRBV2
size: .
D: TRBD1
J: TRBJ1-4

DNA: TGTGCCAGCAGTTTGGGGTCGATCACCGGGGAGCTGTTTTTT
CDR3: CASSLGSITGELFF
V: TRBV28
size: .
D: .
J: TRBJ2-2

DNA: TGTGCCAGCAGCCAGACTCTTGGAGGAGGTGGCGGGGAGCTGTTTTTT
CDR3: CASSQTLGGGGGELFF
V: TRBV11-2
size: .
D: .
J: TRBJ2-2

DNA: TGCGCCAGCAGCGACGGGACGGAGCGAGAGCAGTACTTC
CDR3: CASSDGTEREQYF
V: TRBV5-1
size: .
D: .
J: TRBJ2-7

DNA: TGTGCCAGCAGCTTCAGGTCCAGGGGAGGCACTGAAGCTTTCTTT
CDR3: CASSFRSRGGTEAFF
V: TRBV11-2
size: .
D: .
J: TRBJ1-1

DNA: TGCGCCAGCAGCCAACAGATAGCGGGATACAATGAGCAGTTCTTC
CDR3: CASSQQIAGYNEQFF
V: TRBV4-1
size: .
D: TRBD2
J: TRBJ2-1

DNA: TGTGCTAGTGGCCCACGTTTGGATACGCAGTATTTT
CDR3: CASGPRLDTQYF
V: TRBV12-5
size: .
D: .
J: TRBJ2-3

DNA: TGTGCCAGCAGCGTAGGCCCCATGGGGGGCGAGGGTGAAAAACTGTTTTTT
CDR3: CASSVGPMGGEGEKLFF
V: TRBV9
size: .
D: .
J: TRBJ1-4

DNA: TGTGCCTGGAGTAGGACAGACCAAGAGACCCAGTACTTC
CDR3: CAWSRTDQETQYF
V: TRBV30
size: .
D: .
J: TRBJ2-5

DNA: TGTGCTAGTGGTTTTGGGGCTAGCACAGATACGCAGTATTTT
CDR3: CASGFGASTDTQYF
V: TRBV12-5
size: .
D: .
J: TRBJ2-3

DNA: TGTGCCAGCAGGACCGGGACAGGGGGCAAAAAACTGTTTTTT
CDR3: CASRTGTGGKKLFF
V: TRBV7-2
size: .
D: TRBD1
J: TRBJ1-4

DNA: TGTGCCACCAGCAGTGTGAGCGGGAGAAGTAGCTACGAGCAGTACTTC
CDR3: CATSSVSGRSSYEQYF
V: TRBV15
size: .
D: TRBD2
J: TRBJ2-7

DNA: TGTGCCAGCAGAGACACAGGGCGTGTCGCTGAAGCTTTCTTT
CDR3: CASRDTGRVAEAFF
V: TRBV28
size: .
D: .
J: TRBJ1-1

DNA: TGTGCCAGCAGCCACAGGAACACTGAAGCTTTCTTT
CDR3: CASSHRNTEAFF
V: TRBV5-4
size: .
D: .
J: TRBJ1-1

DNA: TGTGCCAGCAGAAGGACAACTAATGAAAAACTGTTTTTT
CDR3: CASRRTTNEKLFF
V: TRBV6-1
size: .
D: .
J: TRBJ1-4

DNA: TGTGCCAGCAGTTTATTGCTCACTGAAGCTTTCTTT
CDR3: CASSLLLTEAFF
V: TRBV28
size: .
D: .
J: TRBJ1-1

DNA: TGCGCCAGCCGCCCACAGGGACAGGTCTACGAGCAGTACTTC
CDR3: CASRPQGQVYEQYF
V: TRBV23-1
size: .
D: TRBD1
J: TRBJ2-7

DNA: TGTGCCAGCAGCCGAGTCCTGACACGGTCACCCAGGGTGGCGAACACCATATATTTT
CDR3: CASSRVLTRSPRVANTIYF
V: TRBV5-8
size: .
D: .
J: TRBJ1-3

DNA: TGCGCCAGCAGTGAGGGAAGCATGAACACTGAAGCTTTCTTT
CDR3: CASSEGSMNTEAFF
V: TRBV10-1
size: .
D: .
J: TRBJ1-1

DNA: TGTGCCAGCAGCCCACCGGGAGTAGCCAAAAACATTCAGTACTTC
CDR3: CASSPPGVAKNIQYF
V: TRBV7-9
size: .
D: .
J: TRBJ2-4

DNA: TGTGCCAGCAGCTCGCGGACAGGGACAGATACGCAGTATTTT
CDR3: CASSSRTGTDTQYF
V: TRBV9
size: .
D: TRBD1
J: TRBJ2-3

DNA: TGTGCCAGCAGCCCAATGCCACAAGAGACCCAGTACTTC
CDR3: CASSPMPQETQYF
V: TRBV7-2
size: few
D: .
J: TRBJ2-5

DNA: TGTGCCAGCAGGGCAGGCCAGAAGGAGCCTCCGAACACCGGGGAGCTGTTTTTT
CDR3: CASRAGQKEPPNTGELFF
V: TRBV6-4
size: .
D: .
J: TRBJ2-2

DNA: TGTGCCAGCAGCTTCCGGCAGGGTACTGATACGCAGTATTTT
CDR3: CASSFRQGTDTQYF
V: TRBV5-4
size: .
D: .
J: TRBJ2-3

DNA: TGTGCCAGCAGCTCAAACTCTGGGGCCAACGTCCTGACTTTC
CDR3: CASSSNSGANVLTF
V: TRBV5-4
size: .
D: .
J: TRBJ2-6

DNA: TGTGCCAGCAGCTACCTGGGAGGCTCGAACACTGAAGCTTTCTTT
CDR3: CASSYLGGSNTEAFF
V: TRBV7-9
size: .
D: .
J: TRBJ1-1

DNA: TGTGCCAGCGGGGGTTGGTCCTACGAGCAGTACTTC
CDR3: CASGGWSYEQYF
V: TRBV7-2
size: .
D: .
J: TRBJ2-7

DNA: TGCGCCAGCAGCCCGGGACAGGTAACCTACGAGCAGTACTTC
CDR3: CASSPGQVTYEQYF
V: TRBV5-1
size: .
D: TRBD1
J: TRBJ2-7

DNA: TGCGCCAGCAGTTTCGGACTAGCGGATTACAATGAGCAGTTCTTC
CDR3: CASSFGLADYNEQFF
V: TRBV5-1
size: .
D: TRBD2
J: TRBJ2-1

DNA: TGTGCCAGCAGCTCAACAGGGTGGGCTAATGAAAAACTGTTTTTT
CDR3: CASSSTGWANEKLFF
V: TRBV7-9
size: .
D: .
J: TRBJ1-4

DNA: TGTGCCAGCAGTGGCAGGGCTAATGAAAAACTGTTTTTT
CDR3: CASSGRANEKLFF
V: TRBV2
size: few
D: .
J: TRBJ1-4

DNA: TGTGCCAGCAGTTTAAGGGCCCTGGGACTGCAGTTCTTC
CDR3: CASSLRALGLQFF
V: TRBV28
size: .
D: .
J: TRBJ2-1

DNA: TGTGCCAGCAGCCCACTTTCAGGACAGGCCTACAATGAGCAGTTCTTC
CDR3: CASSPLSGQAYNEQFF
V: TRBV9
size: .
D: TRBD1
J: TRBJ2-1

DNA: TGCGCCAGCAGCTTATTAACCTCAGATTACGAGCAGTACTTC
CDR3: CASSLLTSDYEQYF
V: TRBV5-1
size: .
D: .
J: TRBJ2-7

DNA: TGTGCCAGCAGTTTATGGGCTAGCGGGACCGATACGCAGTATTTT
CDR3: CASSLWASGTDTQYF
V: TRBV27
size: .
D: TRBD2
J: TRBJ2-3

DNA: TGCGCCAGCAGCCAAGATCGGACGGACACTGAAGCTTTCTTT
CDR3: CASSQDRTDTEAFF
V: TRBV4-3
size: .
D: .
J: TRBJ1-1

DNA: TGTGCCAGCTCACGTAACGGACCTAATAGCAATCAGCCCCAGCATTTT
CDR3: CASSRNGPNSNQPQHF
V: TRBV18
size: .
D: .
J: TRBJ1-5

DNA: TGTGCTAGTGGTTTGCTCCAGGGGGGAGTAAGCGGTGAGCAGTTCTTC
CDR3: CASGLLQGGVSGEQFF
V: TRBV12-5
size: few
D: .
J: TRBJ2-1

DNA: TGTGCCAGCAGCCCCGGGGACAATGAGCAGTTCTTC
CDR3: CASSPGDNEQFF
V: TRBV7-3
size: few
D: .
J: TRBJ2-1

DNA: TGTGCCACCAGCAGAGTCCCGGGGCGGGAGGCCCCGAGGGGAACAGATACGCAGTATTTT
CDR3: CATSRVPGREAPRGTDTQYF
V: TRBV15
size: .
D: TRBD2
J: TRBJ2-3

DNA: TGTGCCAGCAGCGTAGGAGGGACACGTTCCTACAATAAGCAGTTCTTC
CDR3: CASSVGGTRSYNKQFF
V: TRBV9
size: .
D: .
J: TRBJ2-1

DNA: TGTGCCAGCAGCTCAGGCCAGACACTAGCCAAAAACATTCAGTACTTC
CDR3: CASSSGQTLAKNIQYF
V: TRBV11-2
size: .
D: .
J: TRBJ2-4

DNA: TGTGCCAGCAGTGAGGTGAGTGAGACTGAAGCTTTCTTT
CDR3: CASSEVSETEAFF
V: TRBV6-1
size: few
D: .
J: TRBJ1-1

DNA: TGTGCCAGCAGACTACTAGCGGACTCCTACGAGCAGTACTTC
CDR3: CASRLLADSYEQYF
V: TRBV6-6
size: .
D: TRBD2
J: TRBJ2-7